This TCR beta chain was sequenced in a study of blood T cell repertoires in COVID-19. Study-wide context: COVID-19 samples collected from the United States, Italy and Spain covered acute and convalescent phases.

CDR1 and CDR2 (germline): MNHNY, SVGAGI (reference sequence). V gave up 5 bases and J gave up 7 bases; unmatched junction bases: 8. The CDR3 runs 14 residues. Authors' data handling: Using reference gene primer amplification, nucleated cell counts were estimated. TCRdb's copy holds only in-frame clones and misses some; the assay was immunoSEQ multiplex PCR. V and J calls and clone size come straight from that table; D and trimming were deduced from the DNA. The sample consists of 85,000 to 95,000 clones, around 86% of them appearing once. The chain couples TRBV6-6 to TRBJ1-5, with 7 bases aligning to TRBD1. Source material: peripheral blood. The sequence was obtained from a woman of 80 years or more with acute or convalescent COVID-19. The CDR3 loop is CASSRQVGGQPQHF. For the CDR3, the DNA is TGTGCCAGCAGTCGACAGGTAGGGGGCCAGCCCCAGCATTTT.